One sample yielded the 28 T cell receptor beta chains listed below, sequenced in a study of blood T cells in healthy people across ages. The second PCR ran roughly 6 to 11 cycles with a sample-barcoded 5' primer and J-beta primers. In TCRdb, the 5' RACE reads were re-called with MiXCR into one record per CDR3 protein. The data show around 700,000 distinct CDR3 sequences, with approximately 25% seen just once and 9.4% held by the top ten. The same sample was also studied in work on T cells of mothers and their children.

Sequencing was carried out using blood. The receptors stem from a boy under 18 in good health.

The V and J genes are TRBV4-1 and TRBJ2-7; TRBD1 is a possible D gene (6 bases). This CDR3 comprises 14 residues. Trimming took 1 base from V and 2 from J, leaving 9 bases between them. CDR1 and CDR2 (germline): MGHRA, YSYEKL. The CDR3 nucleotides read TGCGCCAGCAGCCAAGTTGAGGGGGCCTACGAGCAGTACTTC. It codes for CASSQVEGAYEQYF.

The chain is built from TRBV27 and TRBJ2-1, with 9 bases matching TRBD1. The CDR3 is 14 amino acids. V lost 5 bases, J lost 10 bases, and 9 bases stayed unmatched. Germline values: CDR1 MNHEY, CDR2 SMNVEV (reference sequence). CDR3 amino acids: CASSRGTGGWEQFF. The CDR3 DNA reads as TGTGCCAGCAGTAGAGGTACAGGGGGCTGGGAGCAGTTCTTC.

The rearrangement uses TRBV3-1 and TRBJ2-7, with 7 bases matching TRBD2. Unmatched junction bases numbered 5, after V lost 4 bases and J lost 5 bases. This CDR3 has 13 amino acids. In germline, CDR1 is LGHDT, CDR2 YNNKEL (reference sequence). The CDR3 loop is CASSRLATNEQYF. CDR3 bases: TGTGCCAGCAGCCGACTAGCCACCAACGAGCAGTACTTC.

This chain links TRBV5-1 with TRBJ2-1, with 9 bases matching TRBD1. Trimming took 3 bases from V and 8 from J; bases not matched to a gene: 3. CDR3 length: 13 residues. CDR1 and CDR2 (germline): SGHRS, YFSETQ. CDR3 sequence: CASSWTGDDEQFF. The DNA for the CDR3 is TGCGCCAGCAGCTGGACAGGGGACGATGAGCAGTTCTTC.

V and J are TRBV28 and TRBJ2-5; D might be TRBD2 (5 bases). V lost 5 bases and J 5 bases, leaving 24 bases between the germline ends. This CDR3 region has 17 residues. The germline CDR1 and CDR2 sequences are MDHEN and SYDVKM. CDR3: CASSPRPGVARSETQYF. CDR3 coding DNA: TGTGCCAGCAGTCCCCGCCCCGGGGTAGCACGTTCGGAGACCCAGTACTTC.

Only a few counts were recorded for this clonotype. The chain couples TRBV28 to TRBJ2-5; 7 bases map to TRBD1. The J call could be wrong; TRBJ2-7 is a better fit for the DNA end. The CDR3 covers 14 residues. Germline assignment: CDR1 MDHEN and CDR2 SYDVKM. CDR3 in amino acids: CASTQDTGAYEQYF. The CDR3 DNA follows: TGTGCCAGCACCCAAGACACAGGGGCCTACGAGCAGTACTTC.

This clonotype showed up just once. The gene calls are TRBV3-1 and TRBJ2-5; 12 bases align to TRBD2. Gene TRBJ2-1 matches the end of the DNA better, so the J call may be wrong. The CDR3 loop spans 19 amino acids. Germline lookup yields CDR1 LGHDT and CDR2 YNNKEL (reference sequence). The CDR3 region has the DNA TGTGCCAGCAGTCGGGGGCTACTAGCGGGAGGCAGAAAGGAGAATGAGCAGTTCTTC. Its protein is CASSRGLLAGGRKENEQFF.

V and J are TRBV21-1 and TRBJ2-1; the table's D call of TRBD2 was not tested on the DNA. TRBV21-1 constitutes a pseudogene. The CDR3 has 16 amino acids. The CDR3 DNA sequence: TGTGCCAGCAGCCCACCGGGAGAAGCGGGAGGGAGTGAGCAGTTCTTC. Its translation: CASSPPGEAGGSEQFF.

This clonotype was found a few times. As DNA, the CDR3 is TGTGCCAGCAGCTTATGGCCAGAGACTGGAAACACCATATATTTT. Protein: CASSLWPETGNTIYF. This chain uses TRBV7-8 with TRBJ1-3; no reliable D call. Trimming took 2 bases from V and 2 from J, leaving 10 bases between them. Per germline, CDR1 SGHVS and CDR2 FQNEAQ. The CDR3 extends over 15 amino acids.

The count of this clonotype is one. V usage is TRBV5-4 and J usage is TRBJ2-1; 9 nucleotides line up with TRBD1. CDR1 and CDR2 from the germline V gene are SGHNT and YYREEE (reference sequence). The V gene end was trimmed by 0 bases and the J gene end by 6 bases; junction bases not matched to a gene: 4. The CDR3 covers 15 residues. CDR3 nucleotide sequence: TGTGCCAGCAGCTTGGGCCGGGACAGGGTCAATGAGCAGTTCTTC. Encoded protein: CASSLGRDRVNEQFF.

The chain employs TRBV19 and TRBJ1-1; D is unresolved. In germline, CDR1 is LNHDA, CDR2 SQIVND (reference sequence). V was cut by 2 bases and J by 0 bases, with 7 bases left in between. This CDR3 is 14 amino acids long. CDR3 protein: CASSILGLNTEAFF. The CDR3 nucleotides read TGTGCCAGTAGTATATTAGGGCTGAACACTGAAGCTTTCTTT.

The rearrangement joins TRBV12-3 or TRBV12-4 to TRBJ2-1; 7 bases are a match to TRBD1. This CDR3 has 15 residues. Trimming at V came to 5 bases and at J to 2 bases, leaving 6 bases not matched to a gene. For the CDR3, the DNA is TGTGCCAGCAGTCCCCTAGGGACAGCCTACAATGAGCAGTTCTTC. This translates into CASSPLGTAYNEQFF.

In its sample, this clonotype was seen a few times. V and J are TRBV7-2 and TRBJ1-4; D is unresolved. V was trimmed by 1 base and J by 10 bases, leaving 10 bases between them. The CDR3 covers 13 residues. The germline V gene encodes CDR1 SGHTA and CDR2 FQGNSA. The CDR3 DNA reads TGTGCCAGCAGCTTAGATAGTTCCGTAAAACTGTTTTTT. Translation: CASSLDSSVKLFF.

The chain is built from TRBV28 and TRBJ1-5; TRBD1 is a possible D gene (6 bases). The germline gives CDR1 MDHEN, CDR2 SYDVKM. Trimming shortened V by 4 bases and J by 7 bases, and 11 bases separated the two germline ends. The CDR3 covers 13 residues. The CDR3 region is CASSSDRSQPQHF. In DNA, the CDR3 is TGTGCCAGCAGTTCCGACAGGTCCCAGCCCCAGCATTTT.

The rearrangement joins TRBV7-3 to TRBJ1-5, with D perhaps matching TRBD1 (6 bases). The CDR3 runs to 16 residues. Looked up from germline, CDR1 is SGHTA and CDR2 is FQGTGA. Trimming shortened V by 2 bases and J by 4 bases, and 15 bases separated the two germline ends. The CDR3 region has the DNA TGTGCCAGCAGCTTACGGCCGGGGGGCCCGAATCAGCCCCAGCATTTT. Translated, it gives CASSLRPGGPNQPQHF.

The chain couples TRBV7-9 to TRBJ1-1, with 8 bases aligning to TRBD1. Germline assignment: CDR1 SEHNR and CDR2 FQNEAQ (reference sequence). The CDR3 sequence is 16 residues long. Trimming took 0 bases from V and 5 from J; bases not matched to a gene: 8. CDR3 loop: CASSLAPDRAGTEAFF. For the CDR3, the DNA is TGTGCCAGCAGCTTAGCCCCGGACAGGGCTGGTACTGAAGCTTTCTTT.

This clonotype turned up a few times. The junction shows a germline mismatch at one end, possibly a read error. The chain is built from TRBV7-6 and TRBJ2-1, with TRBD1 identical over 9 bases. The CDR3 length is 13 residues. The germline CDR1 and CDR2 sequences are SGHVS and FNYEAQ. This chain's CDR3 is CASSPGQGFEQFF. CDR3 sequence (DNA): TGTGCCAGCAGCCCGGGACAGGGCTTTGAGCAGTTTTTC.

This clonotype was recorded a few times. The V gene is TRBV10-3, the J gene TRBJ2-7, with D possibly TRBD2 on 5 matching bases. The germline V gene encodes CDR1 ENHRY and CDR2 SYGVKD. This CDR3 region has 13 residues. The V end was cut by 8 bases, the J end by 3 bases, with 14 bases between. CDR3 coding DNA: TGTGCCATCGGATCGGGATCGCACTACGAGCAGTACTTC. Residues: CAIGSGSHYEQYF.

The chain links TRBV18 to TRBJ2-5, with 11 bases fitting TRBD2. The CDR3 runs 16 residues. Germline lookup yields CDR1 KGHSH and CDR2 LQKENI. The V segment lost 2 bases and the J segment 2 bases; nucleotides outside the gene matches: 4. The CDR3 loop reads CASSPRLAGLQETQYF. The CDR3 DNA reads as TGTGCCAGCTCACCAAGACTAGCGGGGTTACAAGAGACCCAGTACTTC.

This chain joins TRBV5-8 and TRBJ2-5; D is unresolved. The end of the DNA is better explained by TRBJ2-1, so the J call may be wrong. Germline-derived CDR1 and CDR2 are SGHTS and YDEGEE. CDR3 size: 16 residues. This chain's CDR3 is CASSLGNSHLDGEQFF. The CDR3 region has the DNA TGTGCCAGCAGCTTGGGTAATAGCCACTTGGATGGTGAGCAGTTCTTC.

This clonotype turned up a few times. The chain links TRBV27 to TRBJ1-5; tentatively, D is TRBD1 (5 bases). Germline lookup yields CDR1 MNHEY and CDR2 SMNVEV (reference sequence). With 9 bases removed from V and 6 bases from J, the gap between germline ends came to 15 bases. CDR3 length: 13 amino acids. CDR3 loop: CASKPGGTQPQHF. For the CDR3, the DNA is TGTGCCAGTAAGCCCGGGGGAACTCAGCCCCAGCATTTT.

This clonotype occurred a few times. The chain carries TRBV5-6 and TRBJ2-7; D not resolved. The CDR3 loop spans 13 amino acids. Germline V gene sequence: CDR1 SGHDT, CDR2 YYEEEE. V shed 0 bases and J shed 5 bases, with 9 bases lying between them. CDR3 bases: TGTGCCAGCAGCTTGGTGAGGATCAACGAGCAGTACTTC. Encoded protein: CASSLVRINEQYF.

This clonotype has more than one count but fewer than ten. V and J are TRBV7-9 and TRBJ1-4; no clear D. The germline V gene has CDR1 SEHNR and CDR2 FQNEAQ (reference sequence). The CDR3 length is 15 residues. Trimming took off 3 bases at V and 6 bases at J, with 14 bases between the two ends. The CDR3 coding sequence is TGTGCCAGCAGCTTGATCGGCAGAGGAGATGAAAAACTGTTTTTT. This codes for CASSLIGRGDEKLFF.

The rearrangement joins TRBV3-1 to TRBJ2-5, with a weak D call TRBD1 (6 bases). Germline CDR1 and CDR2: LGHDT and YNNKEL (reference sequence). This CDR3 region has 16 residues. V was clipped by 2 bases and J by 5 bases, with 18 bases between them. DNA for the CDR3: TGTGCCAGCAGCCAACCCAGGGGAGAGACACGGGAGACCCAGTACTTC. Amino acid sequence: CASSQPRGETRETQYF.

The chain combines TRBV12-3 or TRBV12-4 with TRBJ2-3; 7 bases agree with TRBD1. The junction had 10 bases not matched to a gene; V was cut back by 7 bases and J by 0 bases. The CDR3 runs 16 residues. This CDR3 is CASTNTDRVSTDTQYF. The DNA for the CDR3 is TGTGCCAGCACCAACACCGACAGGGTTAGCACAGATACGCAGTATTTT.

This clonotype was seen only a few times. The chain uses TRBV18 and TRBJ1-2, with D possibly being TRBD1 (6 bases). CDR1 is KGHSH, CDR2 LQKENI, per germline. The CDR3 runs to 14 residues. Trimming pared 1 base from V and 3 bases from J, leaving 9 bases between. The CDR3 is CASSPQSGDYGYTF. The CDR3 DNA reads TGTGCCAGCTCACCACAATCAGGGGACTATGGCTACACCTTC.

V and J are TRBV28 and TRBJ1-1; TRBD1 matches at 8 bases. The V gene end was trimmed by 9 bases and the J gene end by 5 bases; junction bases not matched to a gene: 8. The CDR3 sequence is 13 residues long. CDR1 and CDR2 from the germline V gene are MDHEN and SYDVKM. The CDR3 here is CASLTGVRTEAFF. For the CDR3, the DNA is TGTGCCAGTTTGACAGGGGTGAGAACTGAAGCTTTCTTT.

This clonotype was counted ten times or more. As DNA, the CDR3 is TGTGCCAGCAGCTTAAACGGGGGAGAGACCCAGTACTTC. Protein: CASSLNGGETQYF. This chain links TRBV11-2 with TRBJ2-5, with a weak D call TRBD2 (6 bases). There are 13 residues in the CDR3. With 2 bases removed from V and 4 bases from J, the gap between germline ends came to 8 bases. CDR1 is SGHAT, CDR2 FQNNGV, per germline. Full variable domain (remainder filled in from reference TRBV11-2 and TRBJ2-5): EAGVAQSPRYKIIEKRQSVAFWCNPISGHATLYWYQQILGQGPKLLIQFQNNGVVDDSQLPKDRFSAERLKGVDSTLKIQPAKLEDSAVYLCASSLNGGETQYFGPGTRLLVL.